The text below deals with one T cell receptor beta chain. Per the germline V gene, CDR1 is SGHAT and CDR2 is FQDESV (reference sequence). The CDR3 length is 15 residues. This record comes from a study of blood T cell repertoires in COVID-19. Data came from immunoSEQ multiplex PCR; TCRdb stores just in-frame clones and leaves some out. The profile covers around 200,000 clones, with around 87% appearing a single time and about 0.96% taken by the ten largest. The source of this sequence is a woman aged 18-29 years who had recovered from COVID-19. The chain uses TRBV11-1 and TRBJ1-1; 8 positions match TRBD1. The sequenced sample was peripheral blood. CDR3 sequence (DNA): TGTGCATCAGGGGGCGGTGTTAACATGAACACTGAAGCTTTCTTT. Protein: CASGGGVNMNTEAFF.